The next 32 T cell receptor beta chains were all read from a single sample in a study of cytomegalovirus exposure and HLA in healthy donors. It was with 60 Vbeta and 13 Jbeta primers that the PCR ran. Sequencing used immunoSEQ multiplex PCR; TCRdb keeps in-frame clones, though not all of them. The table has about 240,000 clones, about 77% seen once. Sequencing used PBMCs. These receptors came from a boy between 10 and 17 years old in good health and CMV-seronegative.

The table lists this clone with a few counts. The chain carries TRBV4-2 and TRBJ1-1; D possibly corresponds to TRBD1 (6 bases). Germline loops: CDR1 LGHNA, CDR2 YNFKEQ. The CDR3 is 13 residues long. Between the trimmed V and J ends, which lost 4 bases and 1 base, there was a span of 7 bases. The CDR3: CASSPRGNTEAFF. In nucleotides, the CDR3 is TGTGCCAGCAGCCCCAGGGGGAACACTGAAGCTTTCTTT.

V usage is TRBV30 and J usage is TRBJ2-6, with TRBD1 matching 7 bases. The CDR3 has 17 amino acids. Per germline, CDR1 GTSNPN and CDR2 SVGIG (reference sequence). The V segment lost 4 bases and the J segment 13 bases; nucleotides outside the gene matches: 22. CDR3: CAWIDRDLLWGQRVLTF. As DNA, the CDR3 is TGTGCCTGGATCGACAGGGACCTCCTCTGGGGCCAAAGAGTCCTGACTTTC.

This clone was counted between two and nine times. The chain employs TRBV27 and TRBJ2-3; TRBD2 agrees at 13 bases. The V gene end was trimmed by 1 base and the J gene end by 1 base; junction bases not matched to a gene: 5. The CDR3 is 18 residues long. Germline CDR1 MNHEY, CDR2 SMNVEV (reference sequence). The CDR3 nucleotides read TGTGCCAGCAGTTTATTACTAGCGGGAGGGCCTCGCACAGATACGCAGTATTTT. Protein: CASSLLLAGGPRTDTQYF.

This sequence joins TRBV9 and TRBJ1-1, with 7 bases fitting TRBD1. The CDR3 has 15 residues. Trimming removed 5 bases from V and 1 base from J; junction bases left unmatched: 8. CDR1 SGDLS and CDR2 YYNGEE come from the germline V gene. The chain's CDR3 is CASSTSRDRNTEAFF. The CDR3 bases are TGTGCCAGCAGTACTAGCCGGGACAGGAACACTGAAGCTTTCTTT.

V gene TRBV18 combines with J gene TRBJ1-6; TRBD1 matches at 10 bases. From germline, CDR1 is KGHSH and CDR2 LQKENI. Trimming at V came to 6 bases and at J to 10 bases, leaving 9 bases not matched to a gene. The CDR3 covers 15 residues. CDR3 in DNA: TGTGCCAGCTCGCCGGGACAGGGGACCGGCTCACCCCTCCACTTT. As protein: CASSPGQGTGSPLHF. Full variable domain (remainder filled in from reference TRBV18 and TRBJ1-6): NAGVMQNPRHLVRRRGQEARLRCSPMKGHSHVYWYRQLPEEGLKFMVYLQKENIIDESGMPKERFSAEFPKEGPSILRIQQVVRGDSAAYFCASSPGQGTGSPLHFGNGTRLTVT.

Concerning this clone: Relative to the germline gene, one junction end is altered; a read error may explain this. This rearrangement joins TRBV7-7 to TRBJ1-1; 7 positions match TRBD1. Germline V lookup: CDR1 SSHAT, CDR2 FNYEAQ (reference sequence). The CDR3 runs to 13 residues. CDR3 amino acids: CASSLDRDTEAFF. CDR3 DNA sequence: TGTGCTAGCAGCTTAGACAGGGACACTGAAGCTTTCTTT. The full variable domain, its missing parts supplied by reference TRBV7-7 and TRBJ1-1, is GAGVSQSPRYKVTKRGQDVTLRCDPISSHATLYWYQQALGQGPEFLTYFNYEAQPDKSGLPSDRFSAERPEGSISTLTIQRTEQRDSAMYRCASSLDRDTEAFFGQGTRLTVV.

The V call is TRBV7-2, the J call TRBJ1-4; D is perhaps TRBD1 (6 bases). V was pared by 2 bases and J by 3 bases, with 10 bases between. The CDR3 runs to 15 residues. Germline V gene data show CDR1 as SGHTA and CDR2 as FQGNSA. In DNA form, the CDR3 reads TGTGCCAGCAGCTTATATTGGACAGCTAATGAAAAACTGTTTTTT. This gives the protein CASSLYWTANEKLFF.

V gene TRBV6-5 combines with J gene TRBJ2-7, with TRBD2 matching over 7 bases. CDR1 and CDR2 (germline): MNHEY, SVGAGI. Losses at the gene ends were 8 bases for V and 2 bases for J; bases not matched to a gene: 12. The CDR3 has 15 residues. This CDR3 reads CASGPSGVDPYEQYF. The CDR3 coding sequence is TGTGCCAGCGGACCGAGCGGGGTCGATCCCTACGAGCAGTACTTC.

The CDR3 nucleotides read TGTGCCAGCAGACGCGCGGGGGGGCGTGCAGATACGCAGTATTTT. This encodes CASRRAGGRADTQYF. This rearrangement joins TRBV11-2 to TRBJ2-3, with 9 bases aligning to TRBD2. The CDR3 extends over 15 amino acids. J gave up 4 bases and V 6 bases, and 8 bases lay outside the gene matches. Germline V CDR1 and CDR2: SGHAT, FQNNGV.

The chain's CDR3 is CASSPNEGQPQHF. The DNA of the CDR3 is TGTGCCAGCAGCCCAAACGAGGGTCAGCCCCAGCATTTT. The chain couples TRBV27 to TRBJ1-5, with unresolved D. The CDR3 has 13 amino acids. Germline assignment: CDR1 MNHEY and CDR2 SMNVEV (reference sequence). Trimming shortened V by 6 bases and J by 6 bases, and 12 bases separated the two germline ends.

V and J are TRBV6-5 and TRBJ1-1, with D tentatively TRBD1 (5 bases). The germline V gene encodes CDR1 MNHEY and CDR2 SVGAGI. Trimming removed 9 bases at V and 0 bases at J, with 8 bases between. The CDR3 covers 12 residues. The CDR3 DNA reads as TGTGCCAGGGACAACATGAACACTGAAGCTTTCTTT. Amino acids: CARDNMNTEAFF.

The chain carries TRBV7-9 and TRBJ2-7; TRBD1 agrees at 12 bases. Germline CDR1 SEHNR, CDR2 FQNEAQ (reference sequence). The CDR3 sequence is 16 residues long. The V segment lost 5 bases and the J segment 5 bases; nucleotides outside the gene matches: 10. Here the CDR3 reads CASSTGTGGEIDEQYF. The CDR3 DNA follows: TGTGCCAGCAGCACCGGGACAGGGGGCGAAATTGACGAGCAGTACTTC. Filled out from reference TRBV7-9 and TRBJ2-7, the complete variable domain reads DTGVSQNPRHKITKRGQNVTFRCDPISEHNRLYWYRQTLGQGPEFLTYFQNEAQLEKSRLLSDRFSAERPKGSFSTLEIQRTEQGDSAMYLCASSTGTGGEIDEQYFGPGTRLTVT.

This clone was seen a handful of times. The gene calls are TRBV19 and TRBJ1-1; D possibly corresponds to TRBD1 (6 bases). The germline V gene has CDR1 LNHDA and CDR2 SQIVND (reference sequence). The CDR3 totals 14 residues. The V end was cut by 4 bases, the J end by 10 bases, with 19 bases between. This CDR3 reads CASSTYSNRESAFF. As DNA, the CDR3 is TGTGCCAGTAGTACTTACTCAAACAGGGAGTCAGCTTTCTTT.

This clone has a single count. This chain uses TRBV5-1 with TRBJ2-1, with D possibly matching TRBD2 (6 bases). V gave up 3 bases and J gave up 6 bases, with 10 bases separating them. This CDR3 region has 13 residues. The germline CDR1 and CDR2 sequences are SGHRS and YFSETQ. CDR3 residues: CASSSGTSNEQFF. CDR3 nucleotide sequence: TGCGCCAGCAGCTCCGGGACTTCCAATGAGCAGTTCTTC.

CDR3 region: CASSLDRGLEQYF. The DNA of the CDR3 is TGTGCCAGCAGCTTAGATAGAGGGCTCGAGCAGTACTTC. The J gene is TRBJ2-7, the V gene TRBV11-3; D may be TRBD2 (5 bases). Germline-derived CDR1 and CDR2 are SGHNT and YENEEA. V gave up 0 bases and J gave up 6 bases, with 9 bases separating them. The length of the CDR3 is 13 residues.

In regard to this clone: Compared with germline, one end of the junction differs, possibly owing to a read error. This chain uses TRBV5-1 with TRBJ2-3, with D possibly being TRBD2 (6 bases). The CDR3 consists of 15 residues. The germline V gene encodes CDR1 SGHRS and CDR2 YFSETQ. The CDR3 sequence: CASGLVGGKADTQYF. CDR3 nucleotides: TGCGCCAGCGGCTTGGTCGGGGGTAAGGCAGATACGCAGTATTTT.

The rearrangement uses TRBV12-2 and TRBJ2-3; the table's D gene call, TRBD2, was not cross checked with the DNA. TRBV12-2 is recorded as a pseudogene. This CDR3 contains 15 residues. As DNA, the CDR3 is TGTGCAAGTCGCACACAGACTAGGAGCACAGATACGCAGTATTTT. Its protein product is CASRTQTRSTDTQYF.

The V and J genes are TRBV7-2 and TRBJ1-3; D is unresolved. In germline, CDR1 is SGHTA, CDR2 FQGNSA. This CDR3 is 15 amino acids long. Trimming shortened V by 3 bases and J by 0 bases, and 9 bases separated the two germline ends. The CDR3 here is CASSFAVRSGNTIYF. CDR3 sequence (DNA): TGTGCCAGCAGCTTCGCGGTACGCTCTGGAAACACCATATATTTT.

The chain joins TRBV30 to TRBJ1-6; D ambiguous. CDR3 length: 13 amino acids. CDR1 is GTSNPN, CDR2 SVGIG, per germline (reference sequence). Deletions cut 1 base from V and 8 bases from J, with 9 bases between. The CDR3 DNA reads TGTGCCTGGAGTGCTCAGTCAGATTCACCCCTCCACTTT. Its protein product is CAWSAQSDSPLHF.

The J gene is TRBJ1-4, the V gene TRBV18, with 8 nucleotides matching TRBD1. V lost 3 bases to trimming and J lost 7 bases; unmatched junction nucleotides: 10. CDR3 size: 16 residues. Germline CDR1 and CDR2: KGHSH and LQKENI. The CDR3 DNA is TGTGCCAGCTCACCCTCTCAGGACAGGGTTGGTGAAAAACTGTTTTTT. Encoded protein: CASSPSQDRVGEKLFF.

The CDR3 loop reads CASSLGPSGMEQYF. In DNA, the CDR3 is TGTGCCAGCAGCTTAGGCCCTAGCGGGATGGAGCAGTACTTC. The chain carries TRBV7-2 and TRBJ2-7, with 9 positions matching TRBD2. Germline-derived CDR1 and CDR2 are SGHTA and FQGNSA. Unmatched junction bases numbered 5, after V lost 1 base and J lost 7 bases. The CDR3 is 14 amino acids.

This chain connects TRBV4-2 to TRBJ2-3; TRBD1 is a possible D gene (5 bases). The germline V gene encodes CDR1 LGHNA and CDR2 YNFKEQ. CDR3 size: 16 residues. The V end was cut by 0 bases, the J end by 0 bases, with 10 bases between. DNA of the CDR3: TGTGCCAGCAGCCAAGAGGGGCAGGGTAGCACAGATACGCAGTATTTT. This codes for CASSQEGQGSTDTQYF.

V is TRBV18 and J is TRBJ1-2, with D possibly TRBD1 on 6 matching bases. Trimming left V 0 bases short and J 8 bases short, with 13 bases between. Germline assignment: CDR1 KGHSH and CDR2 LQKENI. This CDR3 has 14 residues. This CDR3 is CASSPPSGAYGYTF. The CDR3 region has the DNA TGTGCCAGCTCACCACCTTCAGGGGCGTACGGCTACACCTTC.

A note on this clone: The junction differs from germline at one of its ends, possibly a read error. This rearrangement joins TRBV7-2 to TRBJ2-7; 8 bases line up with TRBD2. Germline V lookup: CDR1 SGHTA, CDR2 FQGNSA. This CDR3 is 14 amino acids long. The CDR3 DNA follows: TGTGCCAGCAGCAACAGCGGGAGTTCTTACGAGCAGCACTTC. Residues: CASSNSGSSYEQHF.

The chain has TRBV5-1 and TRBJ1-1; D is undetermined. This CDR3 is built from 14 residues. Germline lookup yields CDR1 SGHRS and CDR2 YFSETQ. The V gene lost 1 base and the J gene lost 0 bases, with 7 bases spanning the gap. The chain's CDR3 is CASSLTRMNTEAFF. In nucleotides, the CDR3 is TGCGCCAGCAGCTTGACTAGAATGAACACTGAAGCTTTCTTT. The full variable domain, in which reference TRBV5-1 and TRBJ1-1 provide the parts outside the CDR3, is KAGVTQTPRYLIKTRGQQVTLSCSPISGHRSVSWYQQTPGQGLQFLFEYFSETQRNKGNFPGRFSGRQFSNSRSEMNVSTLELGDSALYLCASSLTRMNTEAFFGQGTRLTVV.

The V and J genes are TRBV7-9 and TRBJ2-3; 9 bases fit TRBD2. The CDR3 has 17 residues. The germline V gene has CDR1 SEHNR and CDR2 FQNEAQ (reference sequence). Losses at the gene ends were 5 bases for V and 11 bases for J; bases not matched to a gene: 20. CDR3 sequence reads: CASSGWGLAGTKGEQYF. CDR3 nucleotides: TGTGCCAGCAGCGGCTGGGGGCTAGCGGGAACCAAGGGAGAGCAGTATTTT.

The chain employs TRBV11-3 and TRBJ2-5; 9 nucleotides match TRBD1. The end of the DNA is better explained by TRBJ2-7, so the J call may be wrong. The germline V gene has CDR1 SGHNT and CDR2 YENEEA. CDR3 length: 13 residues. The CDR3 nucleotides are TGTGCCAGCAGCTGGGACAGGGACCACGAGCAGTACTTC. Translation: CASSWDRDHEQYF.

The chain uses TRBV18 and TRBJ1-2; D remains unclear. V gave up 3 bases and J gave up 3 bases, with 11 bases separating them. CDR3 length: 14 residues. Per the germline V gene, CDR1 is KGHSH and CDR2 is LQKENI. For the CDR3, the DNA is TGTGCCAGCTCACCTCAGCGGCGGGACTATGGCTACACCTTC. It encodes CASSPQRRDYGYTF.

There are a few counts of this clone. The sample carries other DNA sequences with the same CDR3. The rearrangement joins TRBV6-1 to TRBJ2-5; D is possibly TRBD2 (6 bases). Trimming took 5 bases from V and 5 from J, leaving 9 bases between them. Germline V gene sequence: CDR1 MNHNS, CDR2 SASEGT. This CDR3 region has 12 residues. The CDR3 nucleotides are TGTGCCAGCAGTATTGGGGGGGAGACCCAGTACTTC. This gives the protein CASSIGGETQYF.

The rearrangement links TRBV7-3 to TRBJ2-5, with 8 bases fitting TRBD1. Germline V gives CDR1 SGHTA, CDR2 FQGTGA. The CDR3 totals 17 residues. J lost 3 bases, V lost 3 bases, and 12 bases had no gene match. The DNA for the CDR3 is TGTGCCAGCAGCTTGACAGCGGACAGGGCCGTGGAAGAGACCCAGTACTTC. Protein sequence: CASSLTADRAVEETQYF.

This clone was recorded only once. CDR3 loop: CASSLYARSTEAFF. DNA of the CDR3: TGTGCCAGCAGTTTATATGCCAGATCGACTGAAGCTTTCTTT. V is TRBV27 and J is TRBJ1-1, with D unclear. V was shortened by 1 base and J by 5 bases, with 11 bases between the two germline ends. Germline CDR1 and CDR2: MNHEY and SMNVEV (reference sequence). The CDR3 is 14 amino acids.

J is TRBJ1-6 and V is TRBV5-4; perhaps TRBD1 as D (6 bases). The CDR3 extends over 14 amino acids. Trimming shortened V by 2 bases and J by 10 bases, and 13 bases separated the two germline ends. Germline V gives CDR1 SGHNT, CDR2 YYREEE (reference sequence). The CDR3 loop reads CASSFLQGESPLHF. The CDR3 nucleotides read TGTGCCAGCAGCTTTCTACAGGGCGAATCACCCCTCCACTTT.